This T cell receptor beta chain came from a study of early T cells in non-severe SARS-CoV-2 infection. TCRdb itself ran the 5' RACE reads through MiXCR, one entry per CDR3 protein. The sample includes more than 95,000 distinct CDR3 sequences, roughly 17% of them seen just once. The V gene's germline CDR1 is MNHEY and CDR2 SVGEGT. The CDR3 loop spans 16 amino acids. The sample holds a few counts of this clonotype. One junction end does not reproduce the germline sequence, and a read error may be involved. Material: whole blood. This receptor was taken from an adult who was a healthcare worker with PCR-confirmed SARS-CoV-2 infection or an uninfected control (not recorded which). This chain joins TRBV6-2 or TRBV6-3 and TRBJ2-3; D may be TRBD1 or TRBD2 (5 bases each). The CDR3 DNA sequence: TGTGCCAGCAGCTCCGGGACCCACCATAGCACAGAAACGCAGTATTTT. This codes for CASSSGTHHSTETQYF.